The next 20 T cell receptor beta chains were all read from a single sample in a study of CD8+CD57+ T cells in acquired aplastic anemia. Genomic DNA constituted the template upon which TCR beta VDJ and CDR3 profiling was performed. TCRdb reprocessed the reads via MiXCR and lists one record per CDR3 protein. The top ten hold about 60% of the sample, which has just over 200,000 distinct CDR3 sequences, more than 55% seen once. All sequencing subjects had displayed CD8+CD57+ cell expansion on flow cytometry. Material: sorted CD4+, CD8+, or CD8+CD57+ T cells (not recorded which) from PBMCs. The receptors derive from a human donor with aplastic anemia.

The chain employs TRBV7-2 and TRBJ2-5; TRBD1 aligns across 8 bases. Germline V gene data show CDR1 as SGHTA and CDR2 as FQGNSA. This CDR3 spans 16 amino acids. Germline trimming cut 2 bases from V and 5 bases from J; bases unmatched to any gene: 10. In DNA form, the CDR3 reads TGTGCCAGCAGCTTACCCGCTGGACAGGGCGGCGAGACCCAGTACTTC. Its protein product is CASSLPAGQGGETQYF. Filled out from reference TRBV7-2 and TRBJ2-5, the complete variable domain reads GAGVSQSPSNKVTEKGKDVELRCDPISGHTALYWYRQSLGQGLEFLIYFQGNSAPDKSGLPSDRFSAERTGGSVSTLTIQRTQQEDSAVYLCASSLPAGQGGETQYFGPGTRLLVL.

V gene TRBV2 combines with J gene TRBJ1-1; D unclear. V shed 6 bases and J shed 3 bases, with 20 bases lying between them. In germline, CDR1 is SNHLY, CDR2 FYNNEI. This CDR3 is 16 amino acids long. In DNA, the CDR3 is TGTGCCAGCAGCTTAGGCCGTTTAGCGGCATACACTGAAGCTTTCTTT. Residues: CASSLGRLAAYTEAFF.

This chain links TRBV6-1 with TRBJ1-2, with D possibly matching TRBD1 (6 bases). The CDR3 has 13 amino acids. V was pared by 2 bases and J by 7 bases, with 11 bases between. In germline, CDR1 is MNHNS, CDR2 SASEGT. CDR3 amino acids: CASSERGALGYTF. CDR3 in DNA: TGTGCCAGCAGTGAACGGGGGGCGCTTGGCTACACCTTC.

The rearrangement links TRBV24-1 to TRBJ2-5, with D perhaps being TRBD1 or TRBD2 (6 bases each). The CDR3 consists of 15 residues. With 3 bases removed from V and 5 bases from J, the gap between germline ends came to 15 bases. Germline CDR1 and CDR2: KGHDR and SFDVKD. The CDR3 sequence: CATSDPSGAGETQYF. The CDR3 DNA is TGTGCCACCAGTGATCCTTCAGGGGCGGGGGAGACCCAGTACTTC.

This rearrangement joins TRBV15 to TRBJ2-7; D gene uncertain. The germline gives CDR1 LNHNV, CDR2 YYDKDF (reference sequence). V was clipped by 0 bases and J by 2 bases, with 8 bases between them. There are 14 residues in the CDR3. The CDR3 here is CATSRDPRPYEQYF. Written as DNA, the CDR3 is TGTGCCACCAGCAGAGATCCGAGGCCCTACGAGCAGTACTTC.

J is TRBJ1-1 and V is TRBV15, with D tentatively TRBD1 (5 bases). This CDR3 comprises 14 residues. In germline, CDR1 is LNHNV, CDR2 YYDKDF (reference sequence). Trimming took off 0 bases at V and 5 bases at J, with 10 bases between the two ends. CDR3 region: CATSRDRGDTEAFF. In nucleotides, the CDR3 is TGTGCCACCAGCAGAGATCGGGGGGATACTGAAGCTTTCTTT.

The chain carries TRBV19 and TRBJ2-7, with D tentatively TRBD1 (5 bases). The CDR3 is 12 amino acids. Per the germline V gene, CDR1 is LNHDA and CDR2 is SQIVND (reference sequence). The germline V and J ends were trimmed by 8 bases and 1 base, with 9 bases remaining between them. The CDR3 coding sequence is TGTGCCAGTTCACAGGCATCCTACGAGCAGTACTTC. Translated: CASSQASYEQYF. Full variable domain (rest looked up from reference TRBV19 and TRBJ2-7): DGGITQSPKYLFRKEGQNVTLSCEQNLNHDAMYWYRQDPGQGLRLIYYSQIVNDFQKGDIAEGYSVSREKKESFPLTVTSAQKNPTAFYLCASSQASYEQYFGPGTRLTVT.

This clonotype has a handful of counts. V is TRBV6-6 and J is TRBJ2-5, with TRBD1 as a possible D gene (6 bases). V lost 2 bases and J 2 bases, leaving 15 bases between the germline ends. Germline V gene lookup returns CDR1 MNHNY and CDR2 SVGAGI (reference sequence). The CDR3 loop spans 16 amino acids. The CDR3, as DNA: TGTGCCAGCAGTTACCCCGGACAGCAAAAACAAGAGACCCAGTACTTC. Translated: CASSYPGQQKQETQYF.

The V call is TRBV12-3 or TRBV12-4, the J call TRBJ2-7; D possibly uses TRBD1 or TRBD2 (5 bases each). The CDR3 is 15 amino acids. Trimming removed 5 bases from V and 3 bases from J, with 17 bases in between. In nucleotides, the CDR3 is TGTGCCAGCAGTCCAAAGGGGACCGGTAACTACGAGCAGTACTTC. Residues: CASSPKGTGNYEQYF.

CDR3 nucleotide sequence: TGTGCCACCAGCAGAGAGCAGGGGCTCACTGAAGCTTTCTTT. It codes for CATSREQGLTEAFF. The rearrangement links TRBV15 to TRBJ1-1, with a tentative D call TRBD1 (6 bases). The CDR3 has 14 amino acids. Trimming took 0 bases from V and 4 from J, leaving 9 bases between them. Germline assignment: CDR1 LNHNV and CDR2 YYDKDF (reference sequence).

This chain connects TRBV19 to TRBJ2-5; no reliable D call. Germline lookup yields CDR1 LNHDA and CDR2 SQIVND (reference sequence). The CDR3 covers 13 residues. The V and J ends lost 6 bases and 3 bases respectively, with 11 bases between them. This CDR3 is CASRETPEETQYF. The CDR3 nucleotides are TGTGCCAGTAGAGAGACACCAGAAGAGACCCAGTACTTC.

The chain uses TRBV25-1 and TRBJ1-2; D is unclear. The CDR3 spans 14 residues. Trimming took off 4 bases at V and 1 base at J, with 10 bases between the two ends. Germline CDR1 is MGHDK and CDR2 is SYGVNS. CDR3 in DNA: TGTGCCAGCAGTGCACAGAGTGGTAACTATGGCTACACCTTC. Amino acid sequence: CASSAQSGNYGYTF.

V usage is TRBV20-1 and J usage is TRBJ2-2; 7 bases agree with TRBD2. CDR1 is DFQATT and CDR2 is SNEGSKA in the germline V gene (reference sequence). The CDR3 sequence is 13 residues long. V lost 6 bases to trimming and J lost 7 bases; unmatched junction nucleotides: 8. The CDR3 reads CSAPQVAGGELFF. DNA of the CDR3: TGCAGTGCCCCCCAGGTAGCGGGCGGGGAGCTGTTTTTT.

The rearrangement uses TRBV20-1 and TRBJ2-6; D not resolved. This CDR3 has 15 amino acids. Per the germline V gene, CDR1 is DFQATT and CDR2 is SNEGSKA (reference sequence). V dropped 6 bases and J dropped 0 bases, with 12 bases sitting between them. The CDR3: CSADGWDSGANVLTF. The CDR3 bases are TGCAGTGCCGACGGTTGGGACTCTGGGGCCAACGTCCTGACTTTC.

V is TRBV4-1 and J is TRBJ2-3, with 11 nucleotides matching TRBD2. The CDR3 is 17 amino acids. J was trimmed by 1 base and V by 2 bases; bases with no gene match: 5. Germline V gene data show CDR1 as MGHRA and CDR2 as YSYEKL. CDR3 sequence: CASSQPGLAGGTDTQYF. CDR3 DNA: TGCGCCAGCAGCCAACCTGGACTAGCGGGCGGCACAGATACGCAGTATTTT.

The chain carries TRBV15 and TRBJ1-4; D gene unclear. There are 14 residues in the CDR3. Per germline, CDR1 LNHNV and CDR2 YYDKDF (reference sequence). Trimming removed 0 bases at V and 5 bases at J, with 7 bases between. For the CDR3, the DNA is TGTGCCACCAGCAGAGAAGCCAGGAATGAAAAACTGTTTTTT. Its protein product is CATSREARNEKLFF.

In this sample, this clonotype turned up many times. With a much larger clone just one base away, this may be a read error. The rearrangement joins TRBV7-6 to TRBJ2-7; D call uncertain. The length of the CDR3 is 15 residues. CDR1 is SGHVS and CDR2 is FNYEAQ in the germline V gene. V was clipped by 0 bases and J by 3 bases, with 12 bases between them. CDR3 region: CASSLAGGSHYEQYF. As DNA, the CDR3 is TGTGCCAGCAGCTTAGCCGGTGGCAGCCACTACGAGCAGTACTTC.

The chain employs TRBV7-2 and TRBJ2-7; TRBD2 aligns across 8 bases. Germline V lookup: CDR1 SGHTA, CDR2 FQGNSA. V shed 1 base, J shed 6 bases, and the junction held 11 bases outside the gene matches. The CDR3 is 16 amino acids. The CDR3: CASSLDHSAGEIEQYF. The DNA for the CDR3 is TGTGCCAGCAGCTTAGATCACTCAGCGGGAGAGATCGAGCAGTACTTC.

The CDR3 protein is CASSPWSSQNSPLHF. DNA of the CDR3: TGTGCCAGCAGCCCCTGGAGCAGCCAAAATTCACCCCTCCACTTT. The chain uses TRBV7-9 and TRBJ1-6; no clear D. The CDR3 has 15 amino acids. Trimming shortened V by 5 bases and J by 7 bases, and 15 bases separated the two germline ends. Per the germline V gene, CDR1 is SEHNR and CDR2 is FQNEAQ (reference sequence).

Concerning this clonotype: A read error may explain this, as a much larger clone is one base away. The chain combines TRBV6-4 with TRBJ2-7; D may be TRBD1 (6 bases). The J call is uncertain, as TRBJ2-1 better fits the DNA end. The CDR3 length is 14 residues. Per the germline V gene, CDR1 is MRHNA and CDR2 is SNTAGT. The CDR3 loop is CASNRASRVNEQFF. CDR3 in DNA: TGTGCCAGCAACAGGGCTAGCAGGGTCAATGAGCAGTTCTTC.